This T cell receptor (beta chain) was obtained from a study of T cell responses to AZD1222 COVID-19 vaccine. Study results and caveats: The span of vaccine-associated CD4 TCRs extended across spike, with dominance at 160-218 and 743-854. Females made up more of the donors, who were largely white British, and clonal diversity may have come out too low. Only after the peak T cell response were repertoires sampled. Among those given AZD1222, only five to seven were seropositive at baseline.

Remarks on this clone: Its antigen is as yet unknown.

V was clipped by 6 bases and J by 3 bases; unmatched bases: 17. Per germline, CDR1 LNHDA and CDR2 SQIVND (reference sequence). The CDR3 contains 18 residues. Assay used: immunoSEQ multiplex PCR; TCRdb lists only in-frame clones, some missing. The table lists more than 95,000 clones, 70% to 90% of them singletons. The sequence was collected from an adult in good health. The source material was peripheral blood, sampled on day 0 of AZD1222 vaccination. The chain recombines TRBV19 with TRBJ1-1; 9 nucleotides line up with TRBD1. As DNA, the CDR3 is TGTGCCAGTAGAGGTACGGGGACAGGGAATTTTGTAGACACTGAAGCTTTCTTT. Translating gives CASRGTGTGNFVDTEAFF.